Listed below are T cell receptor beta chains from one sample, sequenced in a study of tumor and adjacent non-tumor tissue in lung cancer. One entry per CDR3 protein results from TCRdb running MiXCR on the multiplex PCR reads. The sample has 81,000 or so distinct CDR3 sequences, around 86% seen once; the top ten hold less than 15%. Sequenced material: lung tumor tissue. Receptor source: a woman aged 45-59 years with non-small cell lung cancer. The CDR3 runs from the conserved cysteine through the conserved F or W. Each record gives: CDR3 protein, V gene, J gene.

CDR3aa: CSVRRAISSDTQYF; v_gene: TRBV20-1; j_gene: TRBJ2-3
CDR3aa: CASILSPSISGRVTDTQYF; v_gene: TRBV6-2/TRBV6-3; j_gene: TRBJ2-3
CDR3aa: CMIMGLKETQYF; v_gene: TRBV29-1; j_gene: TRBJ2-5
CDR3aa: CSAWALGRSAANVLTF; v_gene: TRBV29-1; j_gene: TRBJ2-6
CDR3aa: CASSVQAGGGYEQYF; v_gene: TRBV2; j_gene: TRBJ2-7
CDR3aa: CASSYTRGSDNEQFF; v_gene: TRBV6-6; j_gene: TRBJ2-1
CDR3aa: CASTPEGGGSSYNEQSF; v_gene: TRBV11-2; j_gene: TRBJ2-1
CDR3aa: CSARDPMGARNTIYF; v_gene: TRBV20-1; j_gene: TRBJ1-3
CDR3aa: CANMGLLEEQFF; v_gene: TRBV11-2; j_gene: TRBJ2-1
CDR3aa: CGVTYRAKNIQYF; v_gene: TRBV20-1; j_gene: TRBJ2-4
CDR3aa: CAISKLGKETQYF; v_gene: TRBV12-3/TRBV12-4; j_gene: TRBJ2-5
CDR3aa: CSIDDPLEGTEVFF; v_gene: TRBV29-1; j_gene: TRBJ1-1
CDR3aa: CTSSKGRAVSGGYAF; v_gene: TRBV4-2; j_gene: TRBJ1-2
CDR3aa: CVSSLGQTQYF; v_gene: TRBV11-2; j_gene: TRBJ2-5
CDR3aa: CTNSLGHYQQFF; v_gene: TRBV11-2; j_gene: TRBJ2-1
CDR3aa: CSVSNSEYGYTF; v_gene: TRBV29-1; j_gene: TRBJ1-2
CDR3aa: CASSGREKNEQSF; v_gene: TRBV6-1; j_gene: TRBJ2-1
CDR3aa: CSAQRGTNNEQFF; v_gene: TRBV20-1; j_gene: TRBJ2-1
CDR3aa: CASCPRDRKLYGYTF; v_gene: TRBV5-6; j_gene: TRBJ1-2
CDR3aa: CPSSAPSAGIDEQFF; v_gene: TRBV4-1; j_gene: TRBJ2-1
CDR3aa: CASRTGGKNINYF; v_gene: TRBV6-2/TRBV6-3; j_gene: TRBJ2-4
CDR3aa: CASSIMSGSRETQYF; v_gene: TRBV6-2/TRBV6-3; j_gene: TRBJ2-5
CDR3aa: CSVQGRGNSYEHYF; v_gene: TRBV29-1; j_gene: TRBJ2-7
CDR3aa: CVSSEAPGAGNEKQFF; v_gene: TRBV6-1; j_gene: TRBJ1-4
CDR3aa: CSVDLRADMQYF; v_gene: TRBV29-1; j_gene: TRBJ2-3
CDR3aa: CATSDSGYDYGYTF; v_gene: TRBV24-1; j_gene: TRBJ1-2
CDR3aa: CNAEGIGRWTTDTQYF; v_gene: TRBV20-1; j_gene: TRBJ2-3
CDR3aa: CASRPRASCSYEQYF; v_gene: TRBV11-2; j_gene: TRBJ2-7
CDR3aa: CASSGGLAVYKQYF; v_gene: TRBV6-1; j_gene: TRBJ2-7
CDR3aa: CATSEYGPRGKEQFF; v_gene: TRBV24-1; j_gene: TRBJ2-1
CDR3aa: CTTKSPVGAGWPSEQYF; v_gene: TRBV28; j_gene: TRBJ2-7
CDR3aa: CASSPGDRDTGELFF; v_gene: TRBV11-3; j_gene: TRBJ2-2
CDR3aa: CNVQGRGDSYEQYF; v_gene: TRBV29-1; j_gene: TRBJ2-7
CDR3aa: CTSSSRPGGANVLNF; v_gene: TRBV6-2/TRBV6-3; j_gene: TRBJ2-6
CDR3aa: CASSKNWDTEELLF; v_gene: TRBV11-2; j_gene: TRBJ2-2
CDR3aa: CASSLVGPPYEQHF; v_gene: TRBV5-5; j_gene: TRBJ2-7
CDR3aa: CASSLMSGAAQETQYF; v_gene: TRBV12-3/TRBV12-4; j_gene: TRBJ2-5
CDR3aa: CSASGQGRTEAFF; v_gene: TRBV20-1; j_gene: TRBJ1-1
CDR3aa: CASSPSRGRTKNYGYTF; v_gene: TRBV7-9; j_gene: TRBJ1-2
CDR3aa: CASRVRPIDTQYF; v_gene: TRBV28; j_gene: TRBJ2-3
CDR3aa: CSATCGLAGGPYNEQFF; v_gene: TRBV20-1; j_gene: TRBJ2-1
CDR3aa: CATRLGKINNQPQHF; v_gene: TRBV12-3/TRBV12-4; j_gene: TRBJ1-5
CDR3aa: CSGLDLTDTQRF; v_gene: TRBV29-1; j_gene: TRBJ2-3
CDR3aa: CSVRYREETQYF; v_gene: TRBV29-1; j_gene: TRBJ2-5
CDR3aa: CASSLGRVTGGNEQFF; v_gene: TRBV6-6; j_gene: TRBJ2-1
CDR3aa: CANSHPLRGDERYF; v_gene: TRBV4-1; j_gene: TRBJ2-7
CDR3aa: CASSGTGNSPLHF; v_gene: TRBV12-3/TRBV12-4; j_gene: TRBJ1-6
CDR3aa: CASSRKAEGTGEQFF; v_gene: TRBV2; j_gene: TRBJ2-1
CDR3aa: CASSQDRSSQGEETQYF; v_gene: TRBV4-1; j_gene: TRBJ2-5
CDR3aa: CSASPRGQGGGYTF; v_gene: TRBV20-1; j_gene: TRBJ1-2
CDR3aa: CVSSYPGGPSGANVPTF; v_gene: TRBV6-6; j_gene: TRBJ2-6
CDR3aa: CTSSPPSAPTDTQYF; v_gene: TRBV28; j_gene: TRBJ2-3
CDR3aa: CVSSKIRVSYYEQFF; v_gene: TRBV6-1; j_gene: TRBJ2-1
CDR3aa: CSARTGTVQKTQYF; v_gene: TRBV20-1; j_gene: TRBJ2-5